Below are 14 T cell receptor beta chains sequenced from a single sample in a study of T cell repertoires in aging, cancer and after chemotherapy. A mixed TRB-A/B primer pool amplified rearranged TRB by multiplex touch-down PCR. TCRdb re-called the multiplex PCR reads with MiXCR, one entry per CDR3 protein. The sample includes 2,500 or so distinct CDR3 sequences, approximately 22% seen only once; the top ten take roughly 25%. Amplification of TCR beta used genomic DNA extracted from peripheral blood. Sequences were obtained from blood. The receptors originated from a human donor with a blood cancer.

This clonotype is medium-sized. The rearrangement joins TRBV6-2 or TRBV6-3 to TRBJ1-3; D ambiguous. Trimming took 4 bases from V and 1 from J, leaving 5 bases between them. Per the germline V gene, CDR1 is MNHEY and CDR2 is SVGEGT. The CDR3 has 13 residues. The CDR3 nucleotides are TGTGCCAGCAGTTTAACATCTGGAAACACCATATATTTT. Translation: CASSLTSGNTIYF.

By frequency in the sample, this clonotype is medium-sized. The chain uses TRBV27 and TRBJ1-2; D uncertain. This CDR3 region has 15 residues. Germline V gene lookup returns CDR1 MNHEY and CDR2 SMNVEV (reference sequence). Trimming removed 3 bases at V and 5 bases at J, with 16 bases between. CDR3 region: CASSFRSGNLYGYTF. The CDR3 nucleotides are TGTGCCAGCAGTTTCCGGTCCGGAAATTTATATGGCTACACCTTC.

The chain combines TRBV5-5 with TRBJ1-3; D perhaps matches TRBD1 (5 bases). Germline CDR1 is SGHKS and CDR2 is YYEKEE (reference sequence). The V end was cut by 4 bases, the J end by 0 bases, with 11 bases between. This CDR3 comprises 15 residues. CDR3 coding DNA: TGTGCCAGCAGCCTGGGGCAGAGCTCTGGAAACACCATATATTTT. It encodes CASSLGQSSGNTIYF.

This clonotype rates as medium-sized (0.01 to 0.1%). The J gene is TRBJ2-3, the V gene TRBV20-1; 8 nucleotides agree with TRBD2. Germline CDR1 DFQATT, CDR2 SNEGSKA (reference sequence). With 6 bases clipped from V and 3 bases from J, the junction kept 8 bases outside the gene matches. This CDR3 has 14 residues. CDR3 DNA: TGCAGTGCACCGCGGCGGGAGGTGACAGATACGCAGTATTTT. This sequence encodes CSAPRREVTDTQYF.

This clonotype was observed a few times. The rearrangement uses TRBV5-1 and TRBJ1-4, with 7 bases that match TRBD1. The V and J ends lost 3 bases and 1 base, in that order; junction bases with no gene match: 6. Germline V CDR1 and CDR2: SGHRS, YFSETQ. The CDR3 consists of 16 residues. The CDR3 DNA sequence: TGCGCCAGCAGCTGGCCCCCAGGGGGAACTAATGAAAAACTGTTTTTT. It yields the protein CASSWPPGGTNEKLFF.

This chain joins TRBV5-4 and TRBJ1-6; 10 bases line up with TRBD1. Germline V gene sequence: CDR1 SGHNT, CDR2 YYREEE (reference sequence). The length of the CDR3 is 17 residues. Trimming at V came to 4 bases and at J to 10 bases, leaving 14 bases not matched to a gene. CDR3 DNA sequence: TGTGCCAGCAGCGAAAACCGGGACAGGGGAGGAGGGTCACCCCTCCACTTT. Amino acid sequence: CASSENRDRGGGSPLHF.

This clonotype rates as medium-sized. This chain joins TRBV30 and TRBJ1-2; D is possibly TRBD1 (6 bases). CDR3 length: 16 residues. V was trimmed by 2 bases and J by 2 bases, leaving 18 bases between them. Germline V gene lookup returns CDR1 GTSNPN and CDR2 SVGIG (reference sequence). The CDR3 sequence is CAWSPGPMRGNYGYTF. DNA of the CDR3: TGTGCCTGGAGTCCCGGGCCTATGAGGGGGAACTATGGCTACACCTTC.

This clonotype is medium-sized (0.01 to 0.1%) within its sample. CDR3 in amino acids: CASSAGLGGSSYNEQFF. As DNA, the CDR3 is TGTGCCAGCAGTGCGGGTTTAGGGGGGAGCTCCTACAATGAGCAGTTCTTC. This chain joins TRBV6-1 and TRBJ2-1; D could derive from TRBD1 or TRBD2 (6 bases each). The germline gives CDR1 MNHNS, CDR2 SASEGT. The CDR3 totals 17 residues. V lost 4 bases, J lost 0 bases, and 16 bases lay in between.

In this sample, this clonotype turned up a few times. V gene TRBV20-1 combines with J gene TRBJ2-7; 9 bases fit TRBD1. Trimming took 0 bases from V and 0 from J; bases not matched to a gene: 3. CDR1 is DFQATT, CDR2 SNEGSKA, per germline (reference sequence). The CDR3 runs to 15 residues. The CDR3 spells CSARDPGQGSYEQYF. Written as DNA, the CDR3 is TGCAGTGCTAGAGATCCGGGACAGGGCTCCTACGAGCAGTACTTC.

This clonotype was observed a handful of times. The J gene is TRBJ2-2, the V gene TRBV5-1, with D perhaps given as TRBD1 or TRBD2 (5 bases each). Between the trimmed V and J ends, which lost 6 bases and 1 base, there was a span of 13 bases. The CDR3 consists of 15 residues. Germline-derived CDR1 and CDR2 are SGHRS and YFSETQ. The CDR3 here is CASKRDGLNTGELFF. The CDR3 coding sequence is TGCGCCAGCAAGAGGGACGGCCTGAACACCGGGGAGCTGTTTTTT.

By sample fraction, this clonotype is large. This chain joins TRBV30 and TRBJ2-5, with 7 bases aligning to TRBD2. After removal of 3 bases from V and 6 bases from J, the junction contained 13 bases not matched to a gene. This CDR3 spans 15 amino acids. CDR1 GTSNPN and CDR2 SVGIG come from the germline V gene (reference sequence). The CDR3 nucleotides read TGTGCCTGGAGGGGGCTAGCGGCCTCGACGCAGACCCAGTACTTC. As protein: CAWRGLAASTQTQYF.

On this clonotype itself: A read error may explain this, as a much larger clone is one base away. The V call is TRBV5-4, the J call TRBJ2-2; TRBD2 aligns across 8 bases. In germline, CDR1 is SGHNT, CDR2 YYREEE (reference sequence). This CDR3 has 17 amino acids. The CDR3 DNA is TGTGCCAGCAGCTTGGCCGCCCGAGCGGGAGACACCGTGGAGCTGTTTTTT. Amino acid sequence: CASSLAARAGDTVELFF.

This clonotype is medium-sized within its sample. The V and J genes are TRBV7-2 and TRBJ2-2; no firm D call. Germline V gene sequence: CDR1 SGHTA, CDR2 FQGNSA. The CDR3 sequence is 13 residues long. V was clipped by 1 base and J by 3 bases, with 3 bases between them. CDR3 amino acids: CASSLGDTGELFF. In DNA, the CDR3 is TGTGCCAGCAGCTTAGGGGACACCGGGGAGCTGTTTTTT.

CDR3 in DNA: TGTGCCAGCAGCTGGGACCCGGGACAGCTTAGGTCCTACGAGCAGTACTTC. Translated, it gives CASSWDPGQLRSYEQYF. The V gene is TRBV5-4, the J gene TRBJ2-7; 7 nucleotides match TRBD1. Germline CDR1 reads SGHNT; CDR2 reads YYREEE (reference sequence). CDR3 length: 17 amino acids. Trimming took 3 bases from V and 1 from J; bases not matched to a gene: 13. Complete variable domain (other parts from reference TRBV5-4 and TRBJ2-7): ETGVTQSPTHLIKTRGQQVTLRCSSQSGHNTVSWYQQALGQGPQFIFQYYREEENGRGNFPPRFSGLQFPNYSSELNVNALELDDSALYLCASSWDPGQLRSYEQYFGPGTRLTVT.